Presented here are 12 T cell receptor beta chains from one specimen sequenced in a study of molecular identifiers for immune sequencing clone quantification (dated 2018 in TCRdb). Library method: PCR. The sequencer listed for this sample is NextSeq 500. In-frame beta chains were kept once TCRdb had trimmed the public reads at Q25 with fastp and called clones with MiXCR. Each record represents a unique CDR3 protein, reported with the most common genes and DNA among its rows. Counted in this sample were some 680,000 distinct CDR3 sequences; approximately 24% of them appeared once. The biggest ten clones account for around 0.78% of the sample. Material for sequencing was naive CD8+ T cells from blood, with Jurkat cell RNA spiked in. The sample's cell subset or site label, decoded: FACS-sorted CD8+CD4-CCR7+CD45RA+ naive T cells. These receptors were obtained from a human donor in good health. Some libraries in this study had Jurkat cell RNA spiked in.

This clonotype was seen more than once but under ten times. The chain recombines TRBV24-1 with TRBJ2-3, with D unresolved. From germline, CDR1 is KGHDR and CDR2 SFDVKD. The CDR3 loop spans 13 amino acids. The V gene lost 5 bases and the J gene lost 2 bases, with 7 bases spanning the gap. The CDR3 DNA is TGTGCCACCAGTGTCCCTGACACAGATACGCAGTATTTT. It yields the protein CATSVPDTDTQYF.

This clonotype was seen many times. The CDR3 DNA sequence: TGTGCCAGCAGTCCGGATGGGGACATGTCTAGCAATCAGCCCCAGCATTTT. Encoded protein: CASSPDGDMSSNQPQHF. The chain is built from TRBV12-3 or TRBV12-4 and TRBJ1-5, with D tentatively TRBD1 (6 bases). The V and J ends lost 5 bases and 0 bases respectively, with 17 bases between them. This CDR3 is 17 amino acids long.

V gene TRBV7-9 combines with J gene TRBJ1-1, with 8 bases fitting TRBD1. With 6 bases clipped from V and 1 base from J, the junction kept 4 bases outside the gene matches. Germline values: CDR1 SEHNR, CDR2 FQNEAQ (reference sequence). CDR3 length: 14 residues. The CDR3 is CASRFGQGNTEAFF. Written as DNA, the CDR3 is TGTGCCAGCAGGTTCGGACAGGGGAACACTGAAGCTTTCTTT.

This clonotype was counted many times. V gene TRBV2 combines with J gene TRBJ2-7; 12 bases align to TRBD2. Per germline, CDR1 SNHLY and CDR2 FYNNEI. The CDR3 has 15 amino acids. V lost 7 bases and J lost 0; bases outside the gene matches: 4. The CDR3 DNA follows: TGTGCCAGCACAGGGACTAGCGGGTTCTCCTACGAGCAGTACTTC. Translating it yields CASTGTSGFSYEQYF.

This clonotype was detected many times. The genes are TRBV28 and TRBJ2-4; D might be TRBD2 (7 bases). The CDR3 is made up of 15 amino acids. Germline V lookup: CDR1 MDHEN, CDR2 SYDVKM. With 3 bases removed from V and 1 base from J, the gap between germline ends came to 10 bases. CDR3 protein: CASSFRGAAKNIQYF. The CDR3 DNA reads TGTGCCAGCAGTTTTCGGGGGGCGGCCAAAAACATTCAGTACTTC. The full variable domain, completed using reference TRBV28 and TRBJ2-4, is DVKVTQSSRYLVKRTGEKVFLECVQDMDHENMFWYRQDPGLGLRLIYFSYDVKMKEKGDIPEGYSVSREKKERFSLILESASTNQTSMYLCASSFRGAAKNIQYFGAGTRLSVL.

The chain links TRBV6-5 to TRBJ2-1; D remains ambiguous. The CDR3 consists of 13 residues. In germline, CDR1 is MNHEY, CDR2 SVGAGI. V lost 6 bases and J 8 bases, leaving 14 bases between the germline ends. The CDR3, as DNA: TGTGCCAGCAGCCGGAACCCTGTGGATGAGCAGTTCTTC. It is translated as CASSRNPVDEQFF.

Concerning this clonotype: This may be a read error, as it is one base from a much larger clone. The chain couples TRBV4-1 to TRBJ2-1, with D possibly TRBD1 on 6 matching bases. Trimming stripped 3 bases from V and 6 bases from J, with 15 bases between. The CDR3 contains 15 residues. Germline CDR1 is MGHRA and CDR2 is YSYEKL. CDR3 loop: CASSHIAGVVNEQFF. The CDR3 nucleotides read TGCGCCAGCAGCCATATAGCAGGGGTTGTCAATGAGCAGTTCTTC.

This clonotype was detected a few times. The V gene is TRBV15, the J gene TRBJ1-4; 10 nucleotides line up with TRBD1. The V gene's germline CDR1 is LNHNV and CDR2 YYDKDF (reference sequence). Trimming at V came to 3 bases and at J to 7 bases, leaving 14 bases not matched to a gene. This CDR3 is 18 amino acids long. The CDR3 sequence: CATSRPLDRGDPIEKLFF. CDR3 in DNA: TGTGCCACCAGCAGGCCACTGGACAGGGGGGATCCTATTGAAAAACTGTTTTTT.

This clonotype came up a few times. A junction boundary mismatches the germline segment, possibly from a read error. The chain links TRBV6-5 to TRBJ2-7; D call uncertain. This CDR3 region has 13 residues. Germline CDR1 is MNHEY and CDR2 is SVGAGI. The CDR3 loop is CASMDPGEYGQYF. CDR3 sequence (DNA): TGTGCCAGCATGGATCCCGGAGAGTACGGGCAGTACTTC.

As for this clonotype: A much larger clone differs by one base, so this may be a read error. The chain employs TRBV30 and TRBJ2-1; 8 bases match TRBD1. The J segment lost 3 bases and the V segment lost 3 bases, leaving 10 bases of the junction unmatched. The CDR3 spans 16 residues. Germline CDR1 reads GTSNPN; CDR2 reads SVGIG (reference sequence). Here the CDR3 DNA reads TGTGCCTGGAGCGCCCAGGACAGGGCTCTCTACAATGAGCAGTTCTTC. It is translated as CAWSAQDRALYNEQFF. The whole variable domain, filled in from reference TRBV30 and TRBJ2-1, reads SQTIHQWPATLVQPVGSPLSLECTVEGTSNPNLYWYRQAAGRGLQLLFYSVGIGQISSEVPQNLSASRPQDRQFILSSKKLLLSDSGFYLCAWSAQDRALYNEQFFGPGTRLTVL.

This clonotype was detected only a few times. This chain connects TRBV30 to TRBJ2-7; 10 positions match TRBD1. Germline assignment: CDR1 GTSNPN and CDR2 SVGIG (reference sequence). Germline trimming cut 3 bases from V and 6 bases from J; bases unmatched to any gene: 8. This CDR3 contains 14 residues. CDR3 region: CAWSADRGVVEQYF. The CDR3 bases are TGTGCCTGGAGCGCGGACAGGGGGGTAGTCGAGCAGTACTTC.

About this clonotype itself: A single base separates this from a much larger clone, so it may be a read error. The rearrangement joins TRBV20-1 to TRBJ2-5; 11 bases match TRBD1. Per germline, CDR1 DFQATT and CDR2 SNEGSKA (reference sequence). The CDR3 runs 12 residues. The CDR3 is CSARDPGQGAPF. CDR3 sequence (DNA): TGCAGTGCTAGAGATCCTGGACAGGGGGCCCCCTTC.